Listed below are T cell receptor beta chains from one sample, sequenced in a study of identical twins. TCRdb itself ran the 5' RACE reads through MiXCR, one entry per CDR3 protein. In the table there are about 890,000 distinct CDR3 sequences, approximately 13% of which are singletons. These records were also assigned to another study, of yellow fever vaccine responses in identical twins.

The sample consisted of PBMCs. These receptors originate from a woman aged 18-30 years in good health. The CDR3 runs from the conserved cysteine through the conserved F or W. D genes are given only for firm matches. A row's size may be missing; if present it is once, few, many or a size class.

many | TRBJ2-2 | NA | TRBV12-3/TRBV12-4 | TGTGCCAGCAGGGCGGGATTGGACACCGGGGAGCTGTTTTTT | CASRAGLDTGELFF
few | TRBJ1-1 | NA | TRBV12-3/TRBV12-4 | TGTGCCAGCAGCCCCGGAGGGGGTGAAGCTTTCTTT | CASSPGGGEAFF
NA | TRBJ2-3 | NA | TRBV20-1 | TGCAGTGCTAACTCACTCGAATTTGGCACAGATACGCAGTATTTT | CSANSLEFGTDTQYF
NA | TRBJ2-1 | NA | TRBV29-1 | TGCAGCGCAAGTCCCCTAGTCTCGATGGACTACAATGAGCAGTTCTTC | CSASPLVSMDYNEQFF
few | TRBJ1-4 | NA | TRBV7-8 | TGTGCCAGCAGCCGGCAGGACAGTTCTGAAAAACTGTTTTTT | CASSRQDSSEKLFF
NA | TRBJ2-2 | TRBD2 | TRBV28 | TGTGCCAGCAGCTATCCGACTAGCGGGGGGGCCCCCGGGGAGCTGTTTTTT | CASSYPTSGGAPGELFF
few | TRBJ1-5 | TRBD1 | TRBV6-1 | TGTGCCAGCAGGGGGGGCGGACAGGGAAATCAGCCCCAGCATTTT | CASRGGGQGNQPQHF
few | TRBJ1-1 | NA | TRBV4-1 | TGCGCCAGCAGCCAGGATGACTATTTGACTGAAGCTTTCTTT | CASSQDDYLTEAFF
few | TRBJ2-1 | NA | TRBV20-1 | TGCAGTGCTCAAGCGGAGAGCTCCTACAATGAGCAGTTCTTC | CSAQAESSYNEQFF
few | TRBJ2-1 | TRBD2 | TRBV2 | TGTGCCAGCAGTGGACTAGCGGGGACCAATGAGCAGTTCTTC | CASSGLAGTNEQFF
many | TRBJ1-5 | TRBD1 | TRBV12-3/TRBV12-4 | TGTGCCAGCAGTTTCCCGGACAGGAGAAATCAGCCCCAGCATTTT | CASSFPDRRNQPQHF
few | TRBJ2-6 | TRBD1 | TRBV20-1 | TGCAGTGCCGGACAGGGGAAAGTCTCTGGGGCCAACGTCCTGACTTTC | CSAGQGKVSGANVLTF
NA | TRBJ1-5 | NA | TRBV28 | TGTGCCAGCAGAACTACCTCGCATGGCAGCAATCAGCCCCAGCATTTT | CASRTTSHGSNQPQHF
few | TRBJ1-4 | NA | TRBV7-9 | TGTGCCAGCAGCTATCCACAGGGCCCCGCGGAAAAACTGTTTTTT | CASSYPQGPAEKLFF
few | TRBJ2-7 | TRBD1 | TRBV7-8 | TGTGCCAGCAGCTTAATTCGGGACAGCCCATCCTACGAGCAGTACTTC | CASSLIRDSPSYEQYF
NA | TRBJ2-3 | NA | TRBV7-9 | TGTGCCAGCAGCTTCGGTGGGGATCGCACAGATACGCAGTATTTT | CASSFGGDRTDTQYF
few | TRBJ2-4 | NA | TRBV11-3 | TGTGCCAGCAGCTTAGAGGCGGGCCTAAACATTCAGTACTTC | CASSLEAGLNIQYF
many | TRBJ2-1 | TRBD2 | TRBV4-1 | TGCGCCAGCAGCCTAGGACTAGTGGCCTACAATGAGCAGTTCTTC | CASSLGLVAYNEQFF
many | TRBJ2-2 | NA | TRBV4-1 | TGCGCCAGCAGCCACCGGACGAACACCGGGGAGCTGTTTTTT | CASSHRTNTGELFF
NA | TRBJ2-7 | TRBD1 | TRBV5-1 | TGCGCCAGCAGCAAGGACAGGGCCTCCTACGAGCAGTACTTC | CASSKDRASYEQYF
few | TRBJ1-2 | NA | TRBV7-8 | TGTGCCAGCAGCTTAGCCCCCGACGGAGACTCTAACTATGGCTACACCTTC | CASSLAPDGDSNYGYTF
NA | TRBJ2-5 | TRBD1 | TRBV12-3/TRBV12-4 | TGTGCCTTCAGTTTAGCGCTACTCGGACAGGCCCTAAGTAAAGAGACCCAGTACTTC | CAFSLALLGQALSKETQYF
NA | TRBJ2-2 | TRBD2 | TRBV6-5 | TGTGCCAGCAGTTACGCGCTAGCGGGAGACACCGGGGAGCTGTTTTTT | CASSYALAGDTGELFF
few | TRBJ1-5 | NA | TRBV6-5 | TGTGCCAGCAGTTACTCGGGTCATGGGGGAAGGGGCAATCAGCCCCAGCATTTT | CASSYSGHGGRGNQPQHF
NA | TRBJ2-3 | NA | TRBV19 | TGTGCCAGTAGTCCACCCAGGACCACAGATACGCAGTATTTT | CASSPPRTTDTQYF
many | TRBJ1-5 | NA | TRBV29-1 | TGCAGCGTTTCGGGGAATAGCAATCAGCCCCAGCATTTT | CSVSGNSNQPQHF
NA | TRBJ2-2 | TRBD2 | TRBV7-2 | TGTGCCAGCAGCCCTAGCGGGCCAGGGGAGCTGTTTTTT | CASSPSGPGELFF
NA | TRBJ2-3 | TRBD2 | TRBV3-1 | TGTGCCAGCAGCCATTGGGAGGAGACCCCTGGTGGTGGGGGGGGCACAGATACGCAGTATTTT | CASSHWEETPGGGGGTDTQYF
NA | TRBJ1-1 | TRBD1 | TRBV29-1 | TGCAGCGTTGTAGGACAGGGGCTTACTGAAGCTTTCTTT | CSVVGQGLTEAFF
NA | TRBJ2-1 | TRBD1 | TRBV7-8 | TGTGCCAGCAGCTTAGGACCGGGACAGGGGGATGAGCAGTTCTTC | CASSLGPGQGDEQFF
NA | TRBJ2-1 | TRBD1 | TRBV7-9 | TGTGCCAGCAGCTTAGGATCCGACAGGGGAATAAGGAATGAGCAGTTCTTC | CASSLGSDRGIRNEQFF
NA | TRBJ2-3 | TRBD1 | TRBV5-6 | TGTGCCAGCAGCTTGGCCGGGACAGGGGGGAATACGCAGTATTTT | CASSLAGTGGNTQYF
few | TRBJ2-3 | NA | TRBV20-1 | TGCAGTGCTAGAAAACCCACGGCAGGGAGGCGACGAGATACGCAGTATTTT | CSARKPTAGRRRDTQYF
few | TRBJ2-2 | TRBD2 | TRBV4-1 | TGCGCCAGCAGCCAGACCCTAGCGGGAGTTGGTACCGGGGAGCTGTTTTTT | CASSQTLAGVGTGELFF
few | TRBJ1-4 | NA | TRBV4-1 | TGCGCCAGCAGCCAAGATCGCTCGGGGCCGGGGGCAACTAATGAAAAACTGTTTTTT | CASSQDRSGPGATNEKLFF
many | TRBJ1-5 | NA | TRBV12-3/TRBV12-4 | TGTGCCAGCAGTTACGGGGGACAGCCCCAGCATTTT | CASSYGGQPQHF